Described below is a single T cell receptor beta chain sequence and its context. These data are taken from a study of blood T cell repertoires in COVID-19. Germline V CDR1 and CDR2: MDHEN, SYDVKM. CDR3 length: 14 residues. Between the trimmed V and J ends, which lost 5 bases and 3 bases, there was a span of 11 bases. The data were produced by immunoSEQ multiplex PCR, yet TCRdb's version contains in-frame clones alone and is incomplete. The table lists approximately 15,000 clones, over 65% of them singletons, with approximately 23% in the top ten. The chain joins TRBV28 to TRBJ1-5; D ambiguous. The specimen sequenced was peripheral blood. This TCR derives from a man aged 55 to 70 with active or convalescent COVID-19. DNA for the CDR3: TGTGCCAGCAGTGGTTGGGCAGTCAATCAGCCCCAGCATTTT. As protein: CASSGWAVNQPQHF. Supplemented by reference TRBV28 and TRBJ1-5, the full variable domain reads DVKVTQSSRYLVKRTGEKVFLECVQDMDHENMFWYRQDPGLGLRLIYFSYDVKMKEKGDIPEGYSVSREKKERFSLILESASTNQTSMYLCASSGWAVNQPQHFGDGTRLSIL.